This T cell receptor (beta chain) was profiled in a study of blood T cell repertoires in COVID-19. Overall study context: Acute and convalescent COVID-19 samples came from the United States, Italy and Spain. T cells, B-cell-depleted T cells, or PBMCs supplied cDNA or gDNA.

Original processing notes: Reference gene primer amplification gave estimated nucleated cell counts. Using immunoSEQ multiplex PCR, the repertoire was profiled, and TCRdb retains in-frame clones only, with some absent. V and J calls plus clone size are reproduced from that table; the DNA served to infer D and trimming. Of 200,000 to 300,000 clones in the sample, 75% to 90% were seen once. CDR1 is MGHRA, CDR2 YSYEKL, per germline. CDR3 size: 14 residues. J gave up 1 base and V 4 bases, and 1 base lay outside the gene matches. Material: peripheral blood. This TCR was recovered from a man aged 55 to 70 who had recovered from COVID-19. The chain is built from TRBV4-1 and TRBJ2-3; 8 bases align to TRBD2. The CDR3 coding sequence is TGCGCCAGCAGCCTCGGGGGGGGCACAGATACGCAGTATTTT. It translates to CASSLGGGTDTQYF.